This passage covers 11 T cell receptor beta chains from one sample sequenced in a study of regulatory T cells in long-lasting Graves disease. Time point meaning: newly diagnosed GD, antithyroid drugs for less than 3 months. Generation of the TCR library employed RNA extracted from PBMCs. In building TCR beta libraries, iRepertoire HTBI primers were used together with Arm-PCR of CDR3 regions. TCRdb reanalysed the multiplex PCR reads using MiXCR and keeps one entry per CDR3 protein. The sample lists about 620,000 distinct CDR3 sequences, approximately 15% occurring once. These same records also appear under a second study, on T cells in Graves' hyperthyroidism and ophthalmopathy.

The source was peripheral blood mononuclear cells (PBMCs), collected at new diagnosis, from a patient treated with antithyroid drugs. These TCRs come from a woman under 40 with Graves disease.

V and J are TRBV24-1 and TRBJ2-5, with D tentatively TRBD2 (5 bases). The length of the CDR3 is 15 residues. CDR1 is KGHDR, CDR2 SFDVKD, per germline. V lost 1 base and J 5 bases, leaving 13 bases between the germline ends. The CDR3 loop is CATSDLQPGSETQYF. DNA for the CDR3: TGTGCCACCAGTGATTTACAACCGGGGTCGGAGACCCAGTACTTC.

This clonotype has ten or more counts. The gene calls are TRBV12-3 or TRBV12-4 and TRBJ1-2; TRBD1 matches 7 bases. This CDR3 has 15 amino acids. J gave up 3 bases and V 5 bases, and 9 bases lay outside the gene matches. CDR3 amino acids: CASSPRTGGYYGYTF. DNA for the CDR3: TGTGCCAGCAGTCCGCGGACAGGAGGTTACTATGGCTACACCTTC.

This clonotype was observed a few times. V is TRBV5-1 and J is TRBJ1-6; 8 bases map to TRBD1. CDR1 SGHRS and CDR2 YFSETQ come from the germline V gene. CDR3 length: 14 amino acids. The junction had 0 bases not matched to a gene; V was cut back by 2 bases and J by 5 bases. CDR3 bases: TGCGCCAGCAGCTTACAGGGGGATAATTCACCCCTCCACTTT. It is translated as CASSLQGDNSPLHF.

This clonotype has a count of ten or more. The chain links TRBV7-9 to TRBJ2-5; tentatively, D is TRBD2 (6 bases). Germline CDR1 reads SEHNR; CDR2 reads FQNEAQ (reference sequence). This CDR3 region has 17 residues. The V end was cut by 5 bases, the J end by 4 bases, with 23 bases between. CDR3 nucleotides: TGTGCCAGCAGCCCCCGGTACGGGGGAGCGGGTGGAGAGACCCAGTACTTC. Amino acids: CASSPRYGGAGGETQYF.

This clonotype occurred many times. The chain links TRBV28 to TRBJ1-2, with 8 positions matching TRBD1. J lost 4 bases, V lost 10 bases, and 8 bases had no gene match. The CDR3 spans 13 residues. The V gene's germline CDR1 is MDHEN and CDR2 SYDVKM. This CDR3 is CATQGAMGYGYTF. The CDR3 nucleotides are TGTGCCACCCAGGGGGCGATGGGCTATGGCTACACCTTC.

This clonotype came up many times. J is TRBJ2-7 and V is TRBV2, with 14 bases lining up with TRBD2. This CDR3 contains 14 residues. V shed 3 bases and J 9 bases; nucleotides not matched to a gene: 4. The germline CDR1 and CDR2 sequences are SNHLY and FYNNEI. The CDR3 is CASSEGLAGVSQYF. The CDR3 region has the DNA TGTGCCAGCAGTGAGGGACTAGCGGGAGTATCGCAGTACTTC.

Ten or more counts support this clonotype. This chain connects TRBV28 to TRBJ2-3; D remains ambiguous. The germline V gene encodes CDR1 MDHEN and CDR2 SYDVKM. Between the trimmed V and J ends, which lost 4 bases and 2 bases, there was a span of 10 bases. The CDR3 totals 14 residues. The CDR3 region is CASSSPLITDTQYF. In nucleotides, the CDR3 is TGTGCCAGCAGTTCCCCGCTAATCACAGATACGCAGTATTTT.

This clonotype has only a few counts. V usage is TRBV7-9 and J usage is TRBJ1-2, with D uncertain. The CDR3 extends over 14 amino acids. The ends were cut back, 0 bases at V and 0 bases at J, with 5 bases in the middle. Per germline, CDR1 SEHNR and CDR2 FQNEAQ (reference sequence). CDR3: CASSLASTNYGYTF. The CDR3, as DNA: TGTGCCAGCAGCTTAGCGAGCACTAACTATGGCTACACCTTC.

This clonotype was seen many times. This rearrangement joins TRBV12-3 or TRBV12-4 to TRBJ2-5; maybe TRBD2 (5 bases). This CDR3 comprises 12 residues. Trimming stripped 5 bases from V and 7 bases from J, with 11 bases between. The CDR3 bases are TGTGCCAGCAGTCCCCCGGCGGGGACCCAGTACTTC. Its protein product is CASSPPAGTQYF.

This CDR3 reads CASEMGLGYGYTF. The CDR3 region has the DNA TGCGCCAGCGAAATGGGACTTGGCTATGGCTACACCTTC. The chain is built from TRBV10-1 and TRBJ1-2; tentative D call: TRBD1 (5 bases). The CDR3 sequence is 13 residues long. Germline V gene lookup returns CDR1 WNHNN and CDR2 SYGVQD (reference sequence). V was trimmed by 8 bases and J by 4 bases, leaving 14 bases between them.

V gene TRBV20-1 combines with J gene TRBJ2-5; possibly TRBD1 for D (6 bases). The CDR3 has 13 residues. The V gene lost 6 bases and the J gene lost 7 bases, with 18 bases spanning the gap. Germline CDR1 reads DFQATT; CDR2 reads SNEGSKA (reference sequence). CDR3 region: CSASEEPRGTQYF. The CDR3 DNA reads TGCAGTGCCTCTGAGGAACCCAGGGGGACCCAGTACTTC.